The text below deals with one T cell receptor beta chain. The data originate from a study of blood T cell repertoires in COVID-19. Study context: Acute-phase and convalescent COVID-19 samples originated in the United States, Italy and Spain. T cells, B-cell-depleted T cells, or PBMCs supplied cDNA or gDNA.

Original analysis: Estimated nucleated cell counts came from reference gene primer amplification. Using immunoSEQ multiplex PCR, the repertoire was profiled, and TCRdb retains in-frame clones only, with some absent. The D gene and trimming were derived from the DNA, and the V and J assignments and clone size from that table. Here the sample spans about 120,000 clones, 70% to 80% being singletons. This CDR3 is built from 14 residues. Germline V gene sequence: CDR1 SGDLS, CDR2 YYNGEE. V shed 0 bases, J shed 4 bases, and the junction held 1 base outside the gene matches. The genes are TRBV9 and TRBJ1-1; 9 positions agree with TRBD1. This TCR was recovered from a human donor in a cohort sampled during active COVID-19. Sequencing was carried out using peripheral blood. In nucleotides, the CDR3 is TGTGCCAGCAGCGTAGAGGACAGGGGCACTGAAGCTTTCTTT. This sequence encodes CASSVEDRGTEAFF.